The source of this T cell receptor (beta chain) is a study of blood T cell repertoires in COVID-19. About the study: Acute-phase and convalescent COVID-19 samples originated in the United States, Italy and Spain. T cells, B-cell-depleted T cells, or PBMCs provided the cDNA or gDNA that served as material.

Original processing methods: Counts of nucleated cells, estimated from reference gene primer amplification, were obtained. The assay was immunoSEQ multiplex PCR, and TCRdb's table has in-frame clones only and misses some. V, J and clone size are taken as reported in that table, and D and trimming were inferred from the DNA itself. The data contain 94,000 or so clones, 88% of them singletons. Deletions cut 1 base from V and 3 bases from J, with 19 bases between. Per germline, CDR1 KGHSH and CDR2 LQKENI. The length of the CDR3 is 17 residues. In its sample, this clone was seen a few times. This receptor was obtained from a woman aged 80 or older with active COVID-19. The sequencing sample was made of peripheral blood. The chain joins TRBV18 to TRBJ2-7; maybe TRBD1 (6 bases). Written as DNA, the CDR3 is TGTGCCAGCTCACCACAACGAGCATTTCAGGGGAACTACGAGCAGTACTTC. Translation: CASSPQRAFQGNYEQYF.